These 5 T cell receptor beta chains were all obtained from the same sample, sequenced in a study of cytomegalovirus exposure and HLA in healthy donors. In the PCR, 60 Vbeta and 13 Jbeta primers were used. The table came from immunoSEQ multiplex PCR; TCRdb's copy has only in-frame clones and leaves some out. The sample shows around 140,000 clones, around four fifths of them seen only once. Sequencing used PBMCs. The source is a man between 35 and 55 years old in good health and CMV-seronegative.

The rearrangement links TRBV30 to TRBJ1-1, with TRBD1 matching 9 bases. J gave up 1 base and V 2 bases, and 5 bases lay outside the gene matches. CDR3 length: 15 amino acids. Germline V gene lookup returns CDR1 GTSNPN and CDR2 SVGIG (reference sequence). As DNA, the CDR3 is TGTGCCTGGAGTATCGGGACAGGGTGGAACACTGAAGCTTTCTTT. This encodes CAWSIGTGWNTEAFF.

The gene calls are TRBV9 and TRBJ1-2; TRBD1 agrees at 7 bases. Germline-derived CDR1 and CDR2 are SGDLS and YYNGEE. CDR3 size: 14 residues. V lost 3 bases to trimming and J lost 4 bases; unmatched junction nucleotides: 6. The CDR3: CASSADRPPYGYTF. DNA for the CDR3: TGTGCCAGCAGCGCGGACAGGCCCCCCTATGGCTACACCTTC.

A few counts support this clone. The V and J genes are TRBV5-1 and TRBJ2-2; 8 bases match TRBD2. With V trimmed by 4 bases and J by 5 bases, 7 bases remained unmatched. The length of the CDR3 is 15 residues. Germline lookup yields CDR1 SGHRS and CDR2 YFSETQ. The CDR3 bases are TGCGCCAGCAGCCGAGCGGGAGAGGCGACCGGGGAGCTGTTTTTT. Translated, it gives CASSRAGEATGELFF.

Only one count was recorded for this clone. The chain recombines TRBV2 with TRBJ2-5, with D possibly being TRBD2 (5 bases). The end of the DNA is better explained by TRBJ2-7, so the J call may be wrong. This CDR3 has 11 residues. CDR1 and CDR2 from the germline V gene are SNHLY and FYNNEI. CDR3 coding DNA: TGTGCCAGCACTAGGACTTACGAGCAGTACTTC. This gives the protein CASTRTYEQYF.

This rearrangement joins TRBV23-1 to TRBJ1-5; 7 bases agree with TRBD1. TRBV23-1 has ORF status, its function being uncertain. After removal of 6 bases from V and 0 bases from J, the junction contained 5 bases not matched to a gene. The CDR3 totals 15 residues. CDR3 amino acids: CASSYRGDSNQPQHF. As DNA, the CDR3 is TGCGCCAGCAGCTACAGGGGCGATAGCAATCAGCCCCAGCATTTT.